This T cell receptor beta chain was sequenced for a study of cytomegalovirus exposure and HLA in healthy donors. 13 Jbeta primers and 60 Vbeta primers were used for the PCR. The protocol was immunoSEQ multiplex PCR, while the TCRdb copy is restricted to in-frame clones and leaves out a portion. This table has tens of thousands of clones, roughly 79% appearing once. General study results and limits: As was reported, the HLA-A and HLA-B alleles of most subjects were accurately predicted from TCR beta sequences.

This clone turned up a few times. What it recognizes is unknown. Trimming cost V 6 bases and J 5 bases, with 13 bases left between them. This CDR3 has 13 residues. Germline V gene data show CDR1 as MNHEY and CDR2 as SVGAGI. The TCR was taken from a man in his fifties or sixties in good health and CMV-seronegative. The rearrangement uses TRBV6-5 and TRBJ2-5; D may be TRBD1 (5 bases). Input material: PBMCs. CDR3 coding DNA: TGTGCCAGCAGCCAGGGCGATGGCGAGACCCAGTACTTC. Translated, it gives CASSQGDGETQYF.